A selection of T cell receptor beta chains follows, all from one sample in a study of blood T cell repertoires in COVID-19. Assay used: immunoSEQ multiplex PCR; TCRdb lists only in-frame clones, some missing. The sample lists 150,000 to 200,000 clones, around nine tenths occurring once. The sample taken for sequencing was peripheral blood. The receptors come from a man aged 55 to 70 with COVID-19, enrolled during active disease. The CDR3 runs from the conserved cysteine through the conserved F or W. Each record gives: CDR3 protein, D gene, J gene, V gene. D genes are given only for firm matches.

CDR3aa: CASSLVGAGETQYF
d_gene: .
j_gene: TRBJ2-5
v_gene: TRBV27

CDR3aa: CASSLLGSGRDYGYTF
d_gene: .
j_gene: TRBJ1-2
v_gene: TRBV28

CDR3aa: CASTLGQMNTEAFF
d_gene: .
j_gene: TRBJ1-1
v_gene: TRBV28

CDR3aa: CSASRSSYEQYF
d_gene: .
j_gene: TRBJ2-7
v_gene: TRBV29-1

CDR3aa: CASSTRTGGTGNQPQHF
d_gene: TRBD1
j_gene: TRBJ1-5
v_gene: TRBV19

CDR3aa: CASSRDRVTPYRYGYTF
d_gene: TRBD1
j_gene: TRBJ1-2
v_gene: TRBV5-8

CDR3aa: CASTGGQRETQYF
d_gene: .
j_gene: TRBJ2-5
v_gene: TRBV6-5

CDR3aa: CAWSRHVAGTGLNTDTQYF
d_gene: TRBD1
j_gene: TRBJ2-3
v_gene: TRBV30

CDR3aa: CASSGTGGPDTQYF
d_gene: TRBD1
j_gene: TRBJ2-3
v_gene: TRBV19

CDR3aa: CASSVTGTGFNEQYF
d_gene: TRBD1
j_gene: TRBJ2-7
v_gene: TRBV5-1

CDR3aa: CASSFELSDTQYF
d_gene: .
j_gene: TRBJ2-3
v_gene: TRBV12-3/TRBV12-4

CDR3aa: CASSSLTGQLRLFF
d_gene: TRBD1
j_gene: TRBJ1-4
v_gene: TRBV11-2

CDR3aa: CSARATNEQFF
d_gene: .
j_gene: TRBJ2-1
v_gene: TRBV20-1

CDR3aa: CAAGQGMSIGGYTF
d_gene: TRBD1
j_gene: TRBJ1-2
v_gene: TRBV27

CDR3aa: CASSYGRGLLNTEAFF
d_gene: .
j_gene: TRBJ1-1
v_gene: TRBV6-5

CDR3aa: CAISESTSGSKGYEQYF
d_gene: TRBD2
j_gene: TRBJ2-7
v_gene: TRBV10-3

CDR3aa: CASSLWGDYGYTF
d_gene: .
j_gene: TRBJ1-2
v_gene: TRBV5-8